These 17 T cell receptor beta chains were sequenced from one sample in a study of blood T cell repertoires in COVID-19. The data were produced by immunoSEQ multiplex PCR, yet TCRdb's version contains in-frame clones alone and is incomplete. The sample contains about 100,000 clones, about 91% of which appear only once. The sequencing sample was made of peripheral blood. These receptors were taken from a human donor in a cohort sampled during active COVID-19.

This chain uses TRBV13 with TRBJ2-1, with 9 bases fitting TRBD2. After removal of 0 bases from V and 2 bases from J, the junction contained 8 bases not matched to a gene. The CDR3 contains 18 residues. Germline V gene sequence: CDR1 PRHDT, CDR2 FYEKMQ (reference sequence). The CDR3 spells CASSLGETTSGTYNEQFF. For the CDR3, the DNA is TGTGCCAGCAGCTTAGGTGAAACGACTAGCGGAACCTACAATGAGCAGTTCTTC.

The chain carries TRBV6-6 and TRBJ1-1; D call uncertain. CDR1 and CDR2 (germline): MNHNY, SVGAGI (reference sequence). The CDR3 loop spans 13 amino acids. V was cut by 10 bases and J by 11 bases, with 23 bases left in between. The CDR3, as DNA: TGTGCCACCGCCGTTGAAACCAGCGGAACGGCTTTCTTT. This gives the protein CATAVETSGTAFF.

The genes are TRBV4-1 and TRBJ2-1; 9 bases line up with TRBD2. V lost 6 bases, J lost 4 bases, and 10 bases stayed unmatched. CDR1 and CDR2 from the germline V gene are MGHRA and YSYEKL. The CDR3 covers 16 residues. The CDR3, as DNA: TGCGCCAGCAGTCTTTCGGCGGGAGGGCCTTACAATGAGCAGTTCTTC. As protein: CASSLSAGGPYNEQFF.

The chain has TRBV7-3 and TRBJ1-1, with 7 bases fitting TRBD1. The V gene's germline CDR1 is SGHTA and CDR2 FQGTGA. V lost 1 base to trimming and J lost 8 bases; unmatched junction nucleotides: 4. CDR3 length: 13 amino acids. For the CDR3, the DNA is TGTGCCAGCAGCTTAAGGGCGGACAGGGAAGCTTTCTTT. Its protein product is CASSLRADREAFF.

This clone was recorded at least ten times. The chain couples TRBV7-2 to TRBJ2-3; possibly TRBD1 for D (5 bases). The CDR3 loop spans 15 amino acids. V gave up 1 base and J gave up 0 bases, with 8 bases separating them. Germline loops: CDR1 SGHTA, CDR2 FQGNSA. The CDR3 here is CASSLGQPSTDTQYF. In nucleotides, the CDR3 is TGTGCCAGCAGCTTAGGACAGCCGAGCACAGATACGCAGTATTTT.

V usage is TRBV10-1 and J usage is TRBJ2-2; tentatively, D is TRBD1 (6 bases). The CDR3 sequence is 14 residues long. Germline V gene sequence: CDR1 WNHNN, CDR2 SYGVQD (reference sequence). V lost 3 bases to trimming and J lost 4 bases, with 9 bases between them. The CDR3 protein is CASSDGRGTGELFF. The DNA of the CDR3 is TGCGCCAGCAGTGACGGCAGGGGCACCGGGGAGCTGTTTTTT.

The chain recombines TRBV20-1 with TRBJ2-7, with 11 bases fitting TRBD2. After removal of 3 bases from V and 3 bases from J, the junction contained 4 bases not matched to a gene. The CDR3 loop spans 14 amino acids. CDR1 and CDR2 (germline): DFQATT, SNEGSKA (reference sequence). CDR3 sequence reads: CSASGLAGSYEQYF. The CDR3 DNA is TGCAGTGCTAGTGGACTAGCGGGTAGCTACGAGCAGTACTTC.

The rearrangement links TRBV6-5 to TRBJ2-5; 7 nucleotides line up with TRBD2. The CDR3 contains 16 residues. V was clipped by 0 bases and J by 5 bases; unmatched bases: 9. Looked up from germline, CDR1 is MNHEY and CDR2 is SVGAGI. CDR3 protein: CASSYSAGVEYETQYF. The CDR3 nucleotides read TGTGCCAGCAGTTACTCGGCGGGAGTAGAATATGAGACCCAGTACTTC.

This clone was counted only a few times. Here the CDR3 DNA reads TGTGCCAGCAGTGCAAACCGGGACAAAGATCAGCCCCAGCATTTT. The encoded protein is CASSANRDKDQPQHF. J is TRBJ1-5 and V is TRBV28; perhaps TRBD1 as D (6 bases). Germline assignment: CDR1 MDHEN and CDR2 SYDVKM. Deletions cut 5 bases from V and 5 bases from J, with 16 bases between. This CDR3 is built from 15 residues.

V usage is TRBV6-2 or TRBV6-3 and J usage is TRBJ2-7, with a weak D call TRBD1 (5 bases). The germline V and J ends were trimmed by 1 base and 5 bases, with 21 bases remaining between them. Germline values: CDR1 MNHEY, CDR2 SVGEGT. This CDR3 comprises 17 residues. DNA of the CDR3: TGTGCCAGCAGTTACTTAACTCACAGGCCATCTACGGACGAGCAGTACTTC. This translates into CASSYLTHRPSTDEQYF.

This clone was found a few times. The chain combines TRBV5-4 with TRBJ1-2, with 7 positions matching TRBD1. The ends lost 1 base at V and 4 bases at J; junction bases unmatched: 4. Germline V gene data show CDR1 as SGHNT and CDR2 as YYREEE (reference sequence). The CDR3 is 14 amino acids. The chain's CDR3 is CASSLTGVPYGYTF. The CDR3 DNA reads TGTGCCAGCAGCTTGACAGGGGTACCCTATGGCTACACCTTC. Full variable domain (missing parts from reference TRBV5-4 and TRBJ1-2): ETGVTQSPTHLIKTRGQQVTLRCSSQSGHNTVSWYQQALGQGPQFIFQYYREEENGRGNFPPRFSGLQFPNYSSELNVNALELDDSALYLCASSLTGVPYGYTFGSGTRLTVV.

The chain employs TRBV5-1 and TRBJ2-5, with 7 bases matching TRBD1. This CDR3 contains 15 residues. Looked up from germline, CDR1 is SGHRS and CDR2 is YFSETQ. The V segment lost 3 bases and the J segment 4 bases; nucleotides outside the gene matches: 9. The CDR3 region has the DNA TGCGCCAGCAGCTCGGGACGGACAGGAGGAGAGACCCAGTACTTC. Protein product: CASSSGRTGGETQYF.

V is TRBV19 and J is TRBJ1-2; D is uncertain. This CDR3 has 13 residues. From germline, CDR1 is LNHDA and CDR2 SQIVND (reference sequence). Trimming stripped 5 bases from V and 3 bases from J, with 10 bases between. CDR3 protein: CASSLTAYYGYTF. CDR3 DNA sequence: TGTGCCAGTAGTTTAACAGCTTACTATGGCTACACCTTC. Together with reference TRBV19 and TRBJ1-2, the CDR3 gives the full variable domain: DGGITQSPKYLFRKEGQNVTLSCEQNLNHDAMYWYRQDPGQGLRLIYYSQIVNDFQKGDIAEGYSVSREKKESFPLTVTSAQKNPTAFYLCASSLTAYYGYTFGSGTRLTVV.

The chain carries TRBV4-3 and TRBJ2-1; no clear D gene. Per the germline V gene, CDR1 is LGHNA and CDR2 is YSLEER. The V gene lost 0 bases and the J gene lost 0 bases, with 9 bases spanning the gap. The CDR3 is 16 amino acids. The CDR3 bases are TGCGCCAGCAGCCAAGAGGCGGAGACCTCCTACAATGAGCAGTTCTTC. Protein sequence: CASSQEAETSYNEQFF.

This clone was observed a single time. This CDR3 reads CASRPISGSEQYF. The CDR3 DNA is TGCGCCAGCAGACCCATAAGCGGGTCCGAGCAGTACTTC. The rearrangement uses TRBV10-2 and TRBJ2-7, with D possibly TRBD2 on 6 matching bases. The CDR3 consists of 13 residues. Deletions cut 6 bases from V and 6 bases from J, with 15 bases between. Germline V gene lookup returns CDR1 WSHSY and CDR2 SAAADI.

This clone occurred many times. V and J are TRBV5-4 and TRBJ2-7; 9 bases map to TRBD1. This CDR3 region has 15 residues. Trimming cost V 4 bases and J 4 bases; bases outside gene matches: 9. Germline CDR1 and CDR2: SGHNT and YYREEE (reference sequence). As DNA, the CDR3 is TGTGCCAGCAGCGCCCCCGGGACAGGGAGGTACGAGCAGTACTTC. Translation: CASSAPGTGRYEQYF. The entire variable domain, with the rest obtained from reference TRBV5-4 and TRBJ2-7, is as follows: ETGVTQSPTHLIKTRGQQVTLRCSSQSGHNTVSWYQQALGQGPQFIFQYYREEENGRGNFPPRFSGLQFPNYSSELNVNALELDDSALYLCASSAPGTGRYEQYFGPGTRLTVT.

A few counts support this clone. This chain joins TRBV7-9 and TRBJ2-5; 9 bases are a match to TRBD1. The CDR3 runs to 17 residues. Trimming removed 4 bases from V and 0 bases from J; junction bases left unmatched: 9. In germline, CDR1 is SEHNR, CDR2 FQNEAQ (reference sequence). The CDR3 region is CASSSTTGGRYQETQYF. The CDR3 region has the DNA TGTGCCAGCAGCTCCACAACAGGGGGCCGCTACCAAGAGACCCAGTACTTC.